The next 19 T cell receptor beta chains were all read from a single sample in a study of blood T cell repertoires in COVID-19. Clones were sequenced by immunoSEQ multiplex PCR, and TCRdb holds only the in-frame ones, with some missing. Among about 250,000 clones listed, about nine tenths were seen once. Material for sequencing was PBMCs or T cells enriched from blood (not recorded which). The origin of the receptors is a man aged 40-55 years who had recovered from COVID-19.

The chain combines TRBV9 with TRBJ2-3; D is ambiguous. The CDR3 is 12 residues long. Trimming cost V 0 bases and J 6 bases, with 5 bases left between them. CDR1 is SGDLS and CDR2 is YYNGEE in the germline V gene. CDR3 protein: CASSVVSDTQYF. CDR3 nucleotide sequence: TGTGCCAGCAGCGTAGTGTCGGATACGCAGTATTTT.

With respect to this clone: Other nucleotide sequences in the sample specify the same CDR3. The chain employs TRBV18 and TRBJ2-7; D gene unclear. CDR3 length: 12 amino acids. Germline V gene sequence: CDR1 KGHSH, CDR2 LQKENI. Trimming removed 2 bases at V and 3 bases at J, with 5 bases between. In DNA form, the CDR3 reads TGTGCCAGCTCACCAGGCGGCTACGAGCAGTACTTC. It specifies CASSPGGYEQYF.

This chain uses TRBV7-2 with TRBJ2-1; tentative D call: TRBD2 (5 bases). In germline, CDR1 is SGHTA, CDR2 FQGNSA. This CDR3 contains 13 residues. Trimming took 1 base from V and 10 from J, leaving 11 bases between them. The CDR3: CASSLGGPREQFF. The CDR3 DNA follows: TGTGCCAGCAGCTTAGGAGGGCCTCGGGAGCAGTTCTTC.

The chain is built from TRBV25-1 and TRBJ1-5, with 7 bases identical to TRBD1. The V and J ends lost 6 bases and 2 bases, in that order; junction bases with no gene match: 10. The germline gives CDR1 MGHDK, CDR2 SYGVNS. The CDR3 runs to 16 residues. The CDR3 nucleotides are TGTGCCAGCAGACCCAGGGGGGACGCTGGCAATCAGCCCCAGCATTTT. It encodes CASRPRGDAGNQPQHF.

This clone has more than one count but fewer than ten. The gene calls are TRBV7-2 and TRBJ2-7; tentatively, D is TRBD1 (6 bases). The CDR3 is 15 residues long. Germline assignment: CDR1 SGHTA and CDR2 FQGNSA. V lost 1 base to trimming and J lost 3 bases, with 13 bases between them. In DNA form, the CDR3 reads TGTGCCAGCAGCTTAGAGGCCAGGGGTTTCTACGAGCAGTACTTC. Its protein is CASSLEARGFYEQYF. Variable domain in full (rest from reference TRBV7-2 and TRBJ2-7): GAGVSQSPSNKVTEKGKDVELRCDPISGHTALYWYRQSLGQGLEFLIYFQGNSAPDKSGLPSDRFSAERTGGSVSTLTIQRTQQEDSAVYLCASSLEARGFYEQYFGPGTRLTVT.

The chain is built from TRBV7-2 and TRBJ1-1; D not certain. The CDR3 has 13 amino acids. Germline CDR1 is SGHTA and CDR2 is FQGNSA. Trimming cost V 5 bases and J 0 bases, with 7 bases left between them. The CDR3 loop reads CASSQEVNTEAFF. CDR3 nucleotide sequence: TGTGCCAGCAGCCAGGAAGTGAACACTGAAGCTTTCTTT.

The rearrangement links TRBV2 to TRBJ2-5; perhaps TRBD1 as D (6 bases). The length of the CDR3 is 13 residues. From germline, CDR1 is SNHLY and CDR2 FYNNEI. The germline V and J ends were trimmed by 6 bases and 3 bases, with 11 bases remaining between them. CDR3 in DNA: TGTGCCAGCAGGACGGACAGCAAAGAGACCCAGTACTTC. Protein: CASRTDSKETQYF.

J is TRBJ1-2 and V is TRBV14, with D perhaps matching TRBD1 (6 bases). V gave up 5 bases and J gave up 5 bases, with 15 bases separating them. The CDR3 runs to 14 residues. Germline CDR1 is SGHDN and CDR2 is FVKESK. The CDR3 loop is CASSKDSTSYGYTF. The CDR3 DNA sequence: TGTGCCAGCAGCAAGGACAGCACCTCTTATGGCTACACCTTC.

The gene calls are TRBV6-1 and TRBJ1-4; TRBD1 aligns across 9 bases. Trimming at V came to 2 bases and at J to 5 bases, leaving 6 bases not matched to a gene. The CDR3 is made up of 16 amino acids. Germline CDR1 is MNHNS and CDR2 is SASEGT. The CDR3 here is CASSEWGTGQNEKLFF. The CDR3 bases are TGTGCCAGCAGTGAATGGGGGACAGGGCAGAATGAAAAACTGTTTTTT.

The gene calls are TRBV28 and TRBJ1-1; D unclear. CDR1 and CDR2 (germline): MDHEN, SYDVKM. The CDR3 extends over 16 amino acids. Trimming shortened V by 2 bases and J by 4 bases, and 17 bases separated the two germline ends. CDR3 nucleotide sequence: TGTGCCAGCAGTTTAGAGGTGGGTTTGGGGAGCACTGAAGCTTTCTTT. It is translated as CASSLEVGLGSTEAFF.

The chain uses TRBV24-1 and TRBJ2-2, with D possibly being TRBD2 (6 bases). Looked up from germline, CDR1 is KGHDR and CDR2 is SFDVKD. Trimming shortened V by 0 bases and J by 5 bases, and 9 bases separated the two germline ends. CDR3 size: 15 residues. DNA of the CDR3: TGTGCCACCAGTGATTTGCAGGGAGGAACCGGGGAGCTGTTTTTT. This sequence encodes CATSDLQGGTGELFF.

The genes are TRBV5-4 and TRBJ1-2; D is unresolved. V lost 0 bases, J lost 7 bases, and 22 bases lay in between. CDR1 SGHNT and CDR2 YYREEE come from the germline V gene (reference sequence). There are 17 residues in the CDR3. The DNA of the CDR3 is TGTGCCAGCAGCTTGGATCGTTTTGCCGAGCATTTTACTGGCTACACCTTC. It is translated as CASSLDRFAEHFTGYTF.

This clone has just one count. The chain recombines TRBV2 with TRBJ1-1; the match to TRBD1 covers 8 bases. The CDR3 extends over 15 amino acids. V dropped 6 bases and J dropped 1; count of bases not matched to a gene: 7. In germline, CDR1 is SNHLY, CDR2 FYNNEI. Here the CDR3 DNA reads TGTGCCAGCAGGGGCGTAACAGGGGGGAACACTGAAGCTTTCTTT. It yields the protein CASRGVTGGNTEAFF.

The chain uses TRBV11-3 and TRBJ2-1; maybe TRBD2 (6 bases). CDR1 is SGHNT, CDR2 YENEEA, per germline. Between the trimmed V and J ends, which lost 5 bases and 5 bases, there was a span of 10 bases. The CDR3 has 13 amino acids. In nucleotides, the CDR3 is TGTGCCAGCAGCCCTGGACTACACAATGAGCAGTTCTTC. Translating it yields CASSPGLHNEQFF.

The V and J genes are TRBV18 and TRBJ1-1, with TRBD1 as a possible D gene (6 bases). The germline gives CDR1 KGHSH, CDR2 LQKENI. V dropped 3 bases and J dropped 1 base, with 12 bases sitting between them. The CDR3 has 15 amino acids. CDR3 residues: CASSPYPGQNTEAFF. The CDR3 bases are TGTGCCAGCTCACCTTACCCGGGACAGAACACTGAAGCTTTCTTT.

This chain joins TRBV11-2 and TRBJ2-7; 7 bases agree with TRBD2. CDR3 size: 15 residues. Germline loops: CDR1 SGHAT, CDR2 FQNNGV. The trim removed 1 base at V and 4 bases at J, leaving 7 bases unmatched. The CDR3 loop is CASSLAAGDLYEQYF. In DNA form, the CDR3 reads TGTGCCAGCAGCTTAGCGGCGGGAGACTTGTACGAGCAGTACTTC.

The rearrangement uses TRBV19 and TRBJ1-4; D is undetermined. This CDR3 is 14 amino acids long. In germline, CDR1 is LNHDA, CDR2 SQIVND (reference sequence). V was cut by 7 bases and J by 0 bases, with 9 bases left in between. The CDR3 nucleotides read TGTGCCAGTACCCAACAAGCAACTAATGAAAAACTGTTTTTT. Translating gives CASTQQATNEKLFF.

The chain combines TRBV2 with TRBJ1-2; no definite D call. In germline, CDR1 is SNHLY, CDR2 FYNNEI. V gave up 9 bases and J gave up 4 bases, with 24 bases separating them. The length of the CDR3 is 16 residues. CDR3 sequence (DNA): TGTGCCAGGGTGGACCCAAATAAAGGAAGCGGCTATGGCTACACCTTC. Encoded protein: CARVDPNKGSGYGYTF.

V and J are TRBV9 and TRBJ2-1, with 10 bases identical to TRBD2. V shed 4 bases and J 3 bases; nucleotides not matched to a gene: 10. CDR3 length: 17 amino acids. Germline V gene lookup returns CDR1 SGDLS and CDR2 YYNGEE. In DNA, the CDR3 is TGTGCCAGCAGCAAGCGGGGGGGCCGGTCGGACTACAATGAGCAGTTCTTC. This sequence encodes CASSKRGGRSDYNEQFF.